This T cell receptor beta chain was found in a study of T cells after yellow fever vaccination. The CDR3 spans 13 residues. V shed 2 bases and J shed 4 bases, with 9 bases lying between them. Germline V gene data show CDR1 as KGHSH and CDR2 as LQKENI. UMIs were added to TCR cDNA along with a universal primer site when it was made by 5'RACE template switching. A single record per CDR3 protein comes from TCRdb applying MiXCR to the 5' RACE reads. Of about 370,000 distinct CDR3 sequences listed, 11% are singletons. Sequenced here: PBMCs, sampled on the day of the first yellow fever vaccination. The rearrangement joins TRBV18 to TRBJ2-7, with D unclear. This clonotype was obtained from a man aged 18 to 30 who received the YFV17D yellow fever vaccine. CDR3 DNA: TGTGCCAGCTCACCAGCAGCGAATTACGAGCAGTACTTC. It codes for CASSPAANYEQYF.